The 12 T cell receptor beta chains listed next were all sequenced from one sample in a study of T cells after yellow fever vaccination. In TCRdb, the 5' RACE reads were re-called with MiXCR into one record per CDR3 protein. The sample has about 310,000 distinct CDR3 sequences, roughly 3.5% seen once. The sample consisted of PBMCs, taken on the day of the yellow fever booster vaccination. The source of these receptors is a man aged 18 to 30 who received the YFV17D yellow fever vaccine.

This clonotype has a handful of counts. This chain uses TRBV27 with TRBJ2-1; unclear D gene. This CDR3 contains 13 residues. Germline values: CDR1 MNHEY, CDR2 SMNVEV (reference sequence). Trimming removed 3 bases from V and 2 bases from J, with 5 bases in between. The CDR3 coding sequence is TGTGCCAGCAGTTTGGTGCCCTACAATGAGCAGTTCTTC. Protein: CASSLVPYNEQFF.

The chain carries TRBV7-2 and TRBJ1-1; 7 bases line up with TRBD1. Germline CDR1 and CDR2: SGHTA and FQGNSA. Unmatched junction bases numbered 7, after V lost 4 bases and J lost 2 bases. This CDR3 is built from 15 residues. The DNA for the CDR3 is TGTGCCAGCAGCTCACAGGGGTACATTAACACTGAAGCTTTCTTT. Its translation is CASSSQGYINTEAFF.

V is TRBV7-9 and J is TRBJ2-2; D possibly uses TRBD1 or TRBD2 (5 bases each). Germline loops: CDR1 SEHNR, CDR2 FQNEAQ (reference sequence). V was trimmed by 4 bases and J by 4 bases, leaving 19 bases between them. The CDR3 has 17 amino acids. CDR3: CASSSGRDGDFTGELFF. The CDR3 region has the DNA TGTGCCAGCAGCTCAGGTCGGGACGGTGATTTCACCGGGGAGCTGTTTTTT.

This clonotype was detected many times. The V and J genes are TRBV10-3 and TRBJ2-1; D gene unclear. The V and J ends lost 6 bases and 6 bases respectively, with 15 bases between them. CDR1 and CDR2 from the germline V gene are ENHRY and SYGVKD. The CDR3 contains 14 residues. CDR3 sequence (DNA): TGTGCCATCAGGGACGTCAGCAAGCTCAATGAGCAGTTCTTC. It translates to CAIRDVSKLNEQFF.

The V call is TRBV6-2 or TRBV6-3, the J call TRBJ1-5; 7 bases match TRBD1. Germline V gene lookup returns CDR1 MNHEY and CDR2 SVGEGT. This CDR3 has 17 amino acids. Trimming took 5 bases from V and 0 from J; bases not matched to a gene: 10. The chain's CDR3 is CASSDRDSRLSNQPQHF. CDR3 coding DNA: TGTGCCAGCAGTGACCGGGACAGCCGACTTAGCAATCAGCCCCAGCATTTT.

This clonotype was detected ten times or more. V and J are TRBV4-2 and TRBJ2-1, with 8 bases aligning to TRBD2. Per germline, CDR1 LGHNA and CDR2 YNFKEQ. V lost 3 bases, J lost 5 bases, and 6 bases stayed unmatched. The CDR3 covers 15 residues. CDR3 amino acids: CASSHRPGGNNEQFF. In nucleotides, the CDR3 is TGTGCCAGCAGCCACAGGCCGGGGGGGAACAATGAGCAGTTCTTC.

This clonotype was seen many times. The chain couples TRBV15 to TRBJ2-7, with 7 positions matching TRBD1. Germline CDR1 reads LNHNV; CDR2 reads YYDKDF (reference sequence). V was pared by 2 bases and J by 2 bases, with 9 bases of the junction left unmatched. CDR3 size: 16 residues. The CDR3 region has the DNA TGTGCCACCAGCAGACTAACAGGGGCTACACCCTACGAGCAGTACTTC. It specifies CATSRLTGATPYEQYF.

This clonotype was seen many times. The gene calls are TRBV12-5 and TRBJ2-5; D unclear. CDR1 and CDR2 (germline): LGHNT, FRNRAP. Deletions cut 4 bases from V and 0 bases from J, with 9 bases between. The CDR3 is 14 residues long. DNA for the CDR3: TGTGCTAGTGGTTCCTCAGCGAACCAAGAGACCCAGTACTTC. Amino acid sequence: CASGSSANQETQYF.

This clonotype was observed at least ten times. The chain is built from TRBV5-1 and TRBJ1-4; 9 bases align to TRBD1. The CDR3 consists of 17 residues. The germline V gene has CDR1 SGHRS and CDR2 YFSETQ. Unmatched junction bases numbered 3, after V lost 0 bases and J lost 0 bases. The DNA for the CDR3 is TGCGCCAGCAGCTTGGGAACAGGGGGCGCAACTAATGAAAAACTGTTTTTT. Its translation: CASSLGTGGATNEKLFF.

In its sample, this clonotype was seen many times. The chain carries TRBV27 and TRBJ2-5; 7 bases are a match to TRBD2. Losses at the gene ends were 5 bases for V and 5 bases for J; bases not matched to a gene: 8. The CDR3 extends over 14 amino acids. The germline CDR1 and CDR2 sequences are MNHEY and SMNVEV (reference sequence). The CDR3 nucleotides read TGTGCCAGCAGTCCCCTGGGGGGGTGGGAGACCCAGTACTTC. Residues: CASSPLGGWETQYF.

This clonotype showed up many times. This chain links TRBV18 with TRBJ2-3, with unresolved D. Germline V lookup: CDR1 KGHSH, CDR2 LQKENI. This CDR3 has 15 amino acids. V shed 6 bases and J shed 2 bases, with 15 bases lying between them. The CDR3 DNA reads as TGTGCCAGCTCCAGCCTCTCGGGCCTCACAGATACGCAGTATTTT. Residues: CASSSLSGLTDTQYF.

This clonotype came up a few times. The chain uses TRBV29-1 and TRBJ1-1; tentatively, D is TRBD1 (6 bases). The V gene's germline CDR1 is SQVTM and CDR2 ANQGSEA. Between the trimmed V and J ends, which lost 7 bases and 1 base, there was a span of 10 bases. The CDR3 consists of 12 residues. The CDR3 protein is CSGQTGNTEAFF. CDR3 bases: TGCAGCGGACAGACAGGGAACACTGAAGCTTTCTTT.